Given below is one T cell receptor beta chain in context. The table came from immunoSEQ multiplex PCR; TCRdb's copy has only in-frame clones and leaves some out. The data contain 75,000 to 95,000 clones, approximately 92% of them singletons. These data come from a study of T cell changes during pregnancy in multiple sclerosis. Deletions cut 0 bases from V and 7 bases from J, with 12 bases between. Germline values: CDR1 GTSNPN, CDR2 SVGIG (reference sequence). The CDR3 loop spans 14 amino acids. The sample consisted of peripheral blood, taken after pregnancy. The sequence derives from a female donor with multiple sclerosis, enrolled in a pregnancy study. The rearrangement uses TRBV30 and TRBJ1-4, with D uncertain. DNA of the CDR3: TGTGCCTGGAGTGTTTTCGGGAATGGTGAAAAACTGTTTTTT. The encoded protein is CAWSVFGNGEKLFF.